This T cell receptor (beta chain) was identified during a study of shared clonotypes between healthy human individuals. On this clone itself: Its antigen is as yet unknown.

V shed 3 bases and J 3 bases; nucleotides not matched to a gene: 5. Germline lookup yields CDR1 LNHDA and CDR2 SQIVND (reference sequence). The CDR3 has 15 residues. Study-wide points: Clonotypes that were shared across a handful of donors made up around 5% of naive CD4 clonotypes. Non-shared clonotypes had lower generation probabilities than clonotypes shared by all four sorted-subset donors. The expectation was that sequencing depth would affect clonotype sharing among donors.

The run depth of the assay was deep. Produced via immunoSEQ multiplex PCR; TCRdb's table is partial and in-frame only. There are around 650,000 clones in the sample; about 95% occur only once, and more than 0.085% lies in the top ten. Naive CD8 cells were CD45RO-negative, positively selected for CCR7, excluding terminally differentiated effector memory CD45RA+ cells. The chain employs TRBV19 and TRBJ1-5, with TRBD1 matching over 7 bases. Sequencing was done on a sample of naive CD8+ T cells sorted from blood. This receptor was obtained from a woman aged 25-40 years in good health. Written as DNA, the CDR3 is TGTGCCAGTAGTATTAGGACAGGAGACAATCAGCCCCAGCATTTT. This translates into CASSIRTGDNQPQHF.